This record concerns one T cell receptor beta chain sequence. The sample originates from a study of blood T cell repertoires in COVID-19. Original methodology: Reference gene primers were amplified, and this amplification served to estimate nucleated cell counts. Profiled with immunoSEQ multiplex PCR; TCRdb holds only in-frame clones, not every one. The DNA gave D and trimming, while V, J and clone size come from that table. Of around 64,000 clones in the sample, about nine tenths were seen once. V was clipped by 3 bases and J by 5 bases, with 25 bases between them. The CDR3 loop spans 18 amino acids. The V gene's germline CDR1 is MDHEN and CDR2 SYDVKM.

The sequencing input was peripheral blood. This chain connects TRBV28 to TRBJ1-2, with D maybe TRBD1 (5 bases). This TCR was sampled from a young woman with acute or convalescent COVID-19. The CDR3 reads CASSLWRWGEEGGYGYTF. The CDR3, as DNA: TGTGCCAGCAGTTTGTGGAGATGGGGGGAAGAAGGAGGGTATGGCTACACCTTC.